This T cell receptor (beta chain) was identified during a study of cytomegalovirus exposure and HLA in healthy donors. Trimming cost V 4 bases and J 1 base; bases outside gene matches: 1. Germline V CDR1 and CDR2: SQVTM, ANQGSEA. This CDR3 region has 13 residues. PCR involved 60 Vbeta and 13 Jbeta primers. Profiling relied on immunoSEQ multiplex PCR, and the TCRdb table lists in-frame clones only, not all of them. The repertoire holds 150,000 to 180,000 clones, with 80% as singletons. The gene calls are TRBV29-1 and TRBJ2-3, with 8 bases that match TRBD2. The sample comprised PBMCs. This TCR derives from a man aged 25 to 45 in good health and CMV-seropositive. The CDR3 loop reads CSVGGLGTDTQYF. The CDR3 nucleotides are TGCAGCGTTGGGGGACTAGGCACAGATACGCAGTATTTT.